A single sample gave rise to the 20 T cell receptor beta chains below, sequenced in a study of blood T cell repertoires in COVID-19. Assay: immunoSEQ multiplex PCR; the TCRdb copy retains only in-frame clones and omits some. The profile covers about 320,000 clones, with approximately 88% appearing a single time and approximately 5.5% taken by the ten largest. The sample taken for sequencing was PBMCs or T cells enriched from blood (not recorded which). The origin of the receptors is a man in his sixties who had recovered from COVID-19.

This clone occurred a few times. The chain recombines TRBV5-1 with TRBJ2-5; D possibly corresponds to TRBD2 (6 bases). V dropped 3 bases and J dropped 5 bases, with 17 bases sitting between them. Germline CDR1 reads SGHRS; CDR2 reads YFSETQ. This CDR3 has 15 residues. The DNA for the CDR3 is TGCGCCAGCAGCTCGCCAGGGACTCAATGGGAGACCCAGTACTTC. Residues: CASSSPGTQWETQYF.

The V call is TRBV5-1, the J call TRBJ1-4; perhaps TRBD1 as D (5 bases). V dropped 4 bases and J dropped 3 bases, with 13 bases sitting between them. CDR1 is SGHRS and CDR2 is YFSETQ in the germline V gene. CDR3 length: 15 amino acids. Here the CDR3 reads CASSPTVGSNEKLFF. The DNA of the CDR3 is TGCGCCAGCAGCCCGACAGTTGGCTCTAATGAAAAACTGTTTTTT.

The table lists this clone with a few counts. The CDR3 spells CASSIRWREGQTGELFF. The CDR3 DNA follows: TGTGCCAGTAGTATAAGATGGCGGGAGGGCCAAACCGGGGAGCTGTTTTTT. V and J are TRBV19 and TRBJ2-2; 9 bases map to TRBD2. CDR3 length equals 17 residues. Per the germline V gene, CDR1 is LNHDA and CDR2 is SQIVND (reference sequence). V gave up 2 bases and J gave up 5 bases; unmatched junction bases: 9.

For this clone: Within the sample, other DNA sequences also encode this same CDR3. V is TRBV29-1 and J is TRBJ1-1, with D possibly matching TRBD1 (5 bases). Germline V CDR1 and CDR2: SQVTM, ANQGSEA. CDR3 length equals 13 residues. V was clipped by 3 bases and J by 0 bases, with 8 bases between them. CDR3 bases: TGCAGCGTTGAGCGGGGCCTGAACACTGAAGCTTTCTTT. Encoded protein: CSVERGLNTEAFF.

This chain uses TRBV7-2 with TRBJ1-2; TRBD1 aligns across 7 bases. Trimming took 5 bases from V and 5 from J; bases not matched to a gene: 14. Germline CDR1 and CDR2: SGHTA and FQGNSA. The CDR3 sequence is 16 residues long. The CDR3 loop reads CASSKESGRGLYGYTF. The CDR3 bases are TGTGCCAGCAGCAAAGAATCTGGCAGGGGGTTATATGGCTACACCTTC.

The gene calls are TRBV7-3 and TRBJ2-7; 8 positions agree with TRBD1. CDR1 and CDR2 (germline): SGHTA, FQGTGA. V shed 1 base, J shed 6 bases, and the junction held 8 bases outside the gene matches. This CDR3 has 15 amino acids. CDR3 coding DNA: TGTGCCAGCAGCTTAATCGGACAGGGAATGGGCGAGCAGTACTTC. Encoded protein: CASSLIGQGMGEQYF. Full variable domain (missing parts from reference TRBV7-3 and TRBJ2-7): GAGVSQTPSNKVTEKGKYVELRCDPISGHTALYWYRQSLGQGPEFLIYFQGTGAADDSGLPNDRFFAVRPEGSVSTLKIQRTERGDSAVYLCASSLIGQGMGEQYFGPGTRLTVT.

The chain is built from TRBV28 and TRBJ1-2; 8 bases fit TRBD1. The CDR3 is 17 residues long. The germline V gene encodes CDR1 MDHEN and CDR2 SYDVKM. V was pared by 2 bases and J by 0 bases, with 8 bases of the junction left unmatched. The CDR3 spells CASSLLDRGRSNYGYTF. The CDR3 region has the DNA TGTGCCAGCAGTTTACTTGACAGGGGTCGCTCTAACTATGGCTACACCTTC.

This clone was seen once. The chain uses TRBV7-2 and TRBJ2-7; 9 bases agree with TRBD1. Germline CDR1 and CDR2: SGHTA and FQGNSA. V was clipped by 7 bases and J by 3 bases; unmatched bases: 10. This CDR3 has 15 residues. CDR3: CASTQRTGGLYEQYF. In DNA form, the CDR3 reads TGTGCCAGCACCCAACGCACAGGGGGCCTCTACGAGCAGTACTTC.

The genes are TRBV18 and TRBJ2-3; tentative D call: TRBD1 (6 bases). The CDR3 runs 15 residues. Trimming pared 4 bases from V and 2 bases from J, leaving 13 bases between. Germline CDR1 and CDR2: KGHSH and LQKENI. The CDR3: CASSQQDSYTDTQYF. In DNA form, the CDR3 reads TGTGCCAGCTCACAGCAGGACAGTTACACAGATACGCAGTATTTT.

The V and J genes are TRBV12-3 or TRBV12-4 and TRBJ2-1; TRBD1 might be the D (5 bases). This CDR3 has 12 amino acids. Trimming cost V 3 bases and J 12 bases, with 12 bases left between them. CDR3 DNA: TGTGCCAGCAGTTTGGTTGATAGGGGGCAGTTCTTC. This translates into CASSLVDRGQFF.

This clone is a singleton in its sample. The DNA for the CDR3 is TGTGCCAGCAGCCCGGGATCGACCGGCTACGAGCAGTACTTC. Its translation: CASSPGSTGYEQYF. The chain combines TRBV7-2 with TRBJ2-7, with a tentative D call TRBD2 (5 bases). Germline values: CDR1 SGHTA, CDR2 FQGNSA. The ends were cut back, 5 bases at V and 3 bases at J, with 14 bases in the middle. The CDR3 has 14 residues.

This chain links TRBV19 with TRBJ1-2, with TRBD1 as a possible D gene (6 bases). The germline V and J ends were trimmed by 2 bases and 4 bases, with 14 bases remaining between them. Germline V gives CDR1 LNHDA, CDR2 SQIVND (reference sequence). CDR3 length equals 15 residues. In DNA, the CDR3 is TGTGCCAGTAGTATAATTGCGGGGGCCGGCTATGGCTACACCTTC. It translates to CASSIIAGAGYGYTF. The whole variable domain, filled in from reference TRBV19 and TRBJ1-2, reads DGGITQSPKYLFRKEGQNVTLSCEQNLNHDAMYWYRQDPGQGLRLIYYSQIVNDFQKGDIAEGYSVSREKKESFPLTVTSAQKNPTAFYLCASSIIAGAGYGYTFGSGTRLTVV.

The rearrangement uses TRBV19 and TRBJ1-4, with TRBD1 matching over 9 bases. This CDR3 is 14 amino acids long. Trimming removed 7 bases from V and 4 bases from J; junction bases left unmatched: 4. Germline V gene data show CDR1 as LNHDA and CDR2 as SQIVND (reference sequence). The CDR3 spells CASTRTGVNEKLFF. CDR3 coding DNA: TGTGCCAGTACCCGGACAGGGGTTAATGAAAAACTGTTTTTT.

V is TRBV19 and J is TRBJ2-6; D is unresolved. The CDR3 is 13 residues long. Between the trimmed V and J ends, which lost 6 bases and 11 bases, there was a span of 14 bases. Germline V gives CDR1 LNHDA, CDR2 SQIVND (reference sequence). CDR3: CASRGNRADVLTF. The CDR3 DNA follows: TGTGCCAGTAGGGGCAACCGTGCAGACGTCCTGACTTTC.

Comments on this clone: Germline is not matched at one junction end, which may reflect a read error. V and J are TRBV3-1 (or the pseudogene TRBV3-2) and TRBJ2-7, with a weak D call TRBD2 (6 bases). Germline V gene lookup returns CDR1 LGHDT and CDR2 YNNKEL (reference sequence). This CDR3 has 13 amino acids. The CDR3 bases are TGTGCCAGCAGCCACGTCCTATCCGCGGGAATTTTCTTC. Amino acids: CASSHVLSAGIFF.

The chain carries TRBV28 and TRBJ2-1; D possibly corresponds to TRBD2 (6 bases). Trimming cost V 3 bases and J 0 bases, with 9 bases left between them. This CDR3 spans 15 amino acids. The germline CDR1 and CDR2 sequences are MDHEN and SYDVKM. This chain's CDR3 is CASSFQGGSYNEQFF. The CDR3 DNA sequence: TGTGCCAGCAGTTTCCAGGGAGGCTCCTACAATGAGCAGTTCTTC.

The gene calls are TRBV6-5 and TRBJ1-4; TRBD1 is a possible D gene (5 bases). CDR1 is MNHEY and CDR2 is SVGAGI in the germline V gene. The CDR3 extends over 14 amino acids. Trimming took 4 bases from V and 4 from J, leaving 10 bases between them. In DNA, the CDR3 is TGTGCCAGCAGTTCTCCGGGACTTAATGAAAAACTGTTTTTT. Translated: CASSSPGLNEKLFF.

J is TRBJ1-3 and V is TRBV3-1 (or the pseudogene TRBV3-2); tentatively, D is TRBD1 (6 bases). Trimming removed 2 bases at V and 1 base at J, with 9 bases between. The CDR3 contains 15 residues. Per germline, CDR1 LGHDT and CDR2 YNNKEL (reference sequence). This chain's CDR3 is CASSQSDRSGNTIYF. The CDR3 DNA sequence: TGTGCCAGCAGCCAATCGGACAGATCTGGAAACACCATATATTTT.

J is TRBJ1-4 and V is TRBV18, with 10 bases fitting TRBD1. The V and J ends lost 3 bases and 8 bases, in that order; junction bases with no gene match: 6. CDR3 length: 15 residues. Germline V gene lookup returns CDR1 KGHSH and CDR2 LQKENI. The CDR3 nucleotides are TGTGCCAGCTCACCTTCCGGGACAGGGGCCGAAAAACTGTTTTTT. Encoded protein: CASSPSGTGAEKLFF.

The J gene is TRBJ2-7, the V gene TRBV9; 7 positions agree with TRBD1. The V gene end was trimmed by 2 bases and the J gene end by 0 bases; junction bases not matched to a gene: 5. Germline V gives CDR1 SGDLS, CDR2 YYNGEE. The CDR3 contains 15 residues. The CDR3 DNA follows: TGTGCCAGCAGCGTGGGGGACAGAAGCTCCTACGAGCAGTACTTC. It specifies CASSVGDRSSYEQYF.